This T cell receptor (beta chain) was sequenced in a study of T cells in Graves' hyperthyroidism and ophthalmopathy. This clonotype turned up a few times. TCR beta CDR3 region amplification was performed from RNA transcripts. First-round RT-PCR with HTBI primers amplified the TCR CDR3 region. TCRdb reanalysed the multiplex PCR reads using MiXCR and keeps one entry per CDR3 protein. The repertoire has around 430,000 distinct CDR3 sequences, 15% of them found once; the top ten carry 32%. V was clipped by 5 bases and J by 4 bases, with 15 bases between them. Germline V gene data show CDR1 as MGHRA and CDR2 as YSYEKL. There are 15 residues in the CDR3.

The sequenced sample was blood. The chain uses TRBV4-1 and TRBJ1-5; D uncertain. This receptor was identified in a woman in her thirties with Graves' hyperthyroidism. The chain's CDR3 is CASSERRYLNQPQHF. The DNA of the CDR3 is TGCGCCAGCAGCGAAAGACGGTACCTAAATCAGCCCCAGCATTTT.